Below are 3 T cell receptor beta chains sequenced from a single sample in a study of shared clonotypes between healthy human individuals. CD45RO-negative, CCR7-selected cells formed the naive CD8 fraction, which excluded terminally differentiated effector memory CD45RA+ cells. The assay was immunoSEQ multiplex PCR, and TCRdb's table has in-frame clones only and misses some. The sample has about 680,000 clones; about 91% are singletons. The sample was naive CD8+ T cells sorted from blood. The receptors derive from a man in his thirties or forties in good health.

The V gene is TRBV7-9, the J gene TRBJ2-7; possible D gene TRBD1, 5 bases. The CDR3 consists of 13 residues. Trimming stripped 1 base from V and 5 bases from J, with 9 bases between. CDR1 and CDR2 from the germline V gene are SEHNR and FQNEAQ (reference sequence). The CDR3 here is CASSLVLQDEQYF. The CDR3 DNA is TGTGCCAGCAGCTTAGTGTTACAGGACGAGCAGTACTTC.

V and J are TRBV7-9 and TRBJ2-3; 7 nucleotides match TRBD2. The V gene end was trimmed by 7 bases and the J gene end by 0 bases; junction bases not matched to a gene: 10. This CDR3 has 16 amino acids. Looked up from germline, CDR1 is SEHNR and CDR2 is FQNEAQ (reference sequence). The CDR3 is CASISRASGSTDTQYF. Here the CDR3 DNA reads TGTGCCAGCATCTCAAGGGCTAGCGGTAGCACAGATACGCAGTATTTT.

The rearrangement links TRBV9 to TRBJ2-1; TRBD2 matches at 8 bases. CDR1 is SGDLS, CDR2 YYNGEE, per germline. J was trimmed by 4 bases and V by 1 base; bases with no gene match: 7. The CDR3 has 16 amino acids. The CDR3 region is CASSVPREGGYNEQFF. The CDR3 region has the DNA TGTGCCAGCAGCGTACCCCGGGAGGGAGGATACAATGAGCAGTTCTTC.